A selection of T cell receptor beta chains follows, all from one sample in a study of OX40 agonist ivuxolimab in advanced cancers. The data were produced by immunoSEQ multiplex PCR, yet TCRdb's version contains in-frame clones alone and is incomplete. The repertoire has about 81,000 clones, 85% to 95% of them found once; the top ten carry around 15%. The source material was CD4+ or CD8+ T cells sorted from blood, sampled in a trial of the OX40 agonist ivuxolimab. The source of these receptors is an adult with an advanced solid tumor such as melanoma, head and neck, liver or kidney cancer. Each CDR3 is given with its conserved first and last residue. The order of the fields is clone size, D gene, J gene, V gene, CDR3 DNA, CDR3 protein. A D gene is named only where the DNA matches it firmly. The size field is filled for only some rows; it gives once, few, many or a size class.

>once|-|TRBJ2-7|TRBV19
TGTGCCAGTAGTATCGCACAGGGAGCCCCCTACGAGCAGTACTTC
CASSIAQGAPYEQYF
>-|TRBD1|TRBJ1-5|TRBV28
TGTGCCAGCAGTTTGGGACAGATTAATCAGCCCCAGCATTTT
CASSLGQINQPQHF
>-|-|TRBJ2-5|TRBV7-9
TGTGCCAGCAGCGTAGAGGGGGTTTCAGAGACCCAGTACTTC
CASSVEGVSETQYF
>-|TRBD1|TRBJ2-7|TRBV9
TGTGCCAGCAGCGTAAGGGACAGGGTATCCGAGCAGTACTTC
CASSVRDRVSEQYF
>-|-|TRBJ1-1|TRBV9
TGTGCCAGCAGCGTTGAAAACATGAACACTGAAGCTTTCTTT
CASSVENMNTEAFF
>-|TRBD2|TRBJ2-1|TRBV7-6
TGTGCCAGCAGCAGGACTAGCGGGAGCCCGAGCTCCTACAATGAGCAGTTCTTC
CASSRTSGSPSSYNEQFF
>-|TRBD1|TRBJ1-1|TRBV7-3
TGTGCCAGCAGCCTGGGACAGGGGGCTGAAGCTTTCTTT
CASSLGQGAEAFF
>once|-|TRBJ2-7|TRBV27
TGTGCCAGCAGTTACGCAGGGACCTTTACCTACGAGCAGTACTTC
CASSYAGTFTYEQYF
>-|-|TRBJ1-3|TRBV9
TGTGCCAGCAGCGTAGAGACATTTTCTGGAAACACCATATATTTT
CASSVETFSGNTIYF
>-|-|TRBJ2-5|TRBV27
TGTGCCAGCAGTTTAATCGAAGAGACCCAGTACTTC
CASSLIEETQYF
>-|-|TRBJ2-2|TRBV23-1
TGCGCCAGCAGTCAACTGAGGGGACGGAGCTTCTTTAACACCGGGGAGCTGTTTTTT
CASSQLRGRSFFNTGELFF
>-|-|TRBJ2-2|TRBV9
TGTGCCAGCGACAAGGCCGGCACCGGGGAGCTGTTTTTT
CASDKAGTGELFF
>-|TRBD1|TRBJ2-7|TRBV19
TGTGCCAGTAGCTACCTTGGCAGGGGGCTGGACGAGCAGTACTTC
CASSYLGRGLDEQYF
>-|TRBD1|TRBJ2-1|TRBV11-2
TGTGCCAGCAGCTCCAGGACAGGGCTCGATGAGCAGTTCTTC
CASSSRTGLDEQFF
>-|TRBD1|TRBJ1-5|TRBV27
TGTGCCAGCAGTTTAACCTCGACAGGGGGTTGGAATCAGCCCCAGCATTTT
CASSLTSTGGWNQPQHF